Sequencing of this T cell receptor (beta chain) was carried out in a study of OX40 agonist ivuxolimab in advanced cancers. The cohort excluded patients with autoimmune disease history or systemic immunosuppression. The method was immunoSEQ multiplex PCR; TCRdb's version includes in-frame clones alone and lacks a portion of them. This sample has around 74,000 clones; 85% to 90% occur once, and the top ten carry around 2.5%. V shed 0 bases and J 6 bases; nucleotides not matched to a gene: 7. The CDR3 runs to 15 residues. Per the germline V gene, CDR1 is KGHSH and CDR2 is LQKENI. The material sequenced was CD4+ or CD8+ T cells sorted from blood, taken in a trial of the OX40 agonist ivuxolimab. The genes are TRBV18 and TRBJ2-7, with TRBD1 matching over 8 bases. This TCR came from an adult with an advanced solid tumor such as melanoma, head and neck, liver or kidney cancer. The CDR3: CASSPPSSGGGEQYF. CDR3 nucleotides: TGTGCCAGCTCACCACCTTCCTCAGGGGGCGGCGAGCAGTACTTC.